A selection of T cell receptor beta chains follows, all from one sample in a study of T-cell reconstitution after alpha-beta-depleted transplantation in children. TCRdb used MiXCR to reprocess the PCR reads, holding one entry per CDR3 protein. This sample has roughly 200,000 distinct CDR3 sequences, with around 7% found just once. The material sequenced was PBMCs from the stem cell graft donor, taken from the stem cell graft. The receptors derive from a human donor who donated a stem cell graft to a child with Wiskott-Aldrich syndrome. The CDR3 runs from the conserved cysteine through the conserved F or W. The order of the fields is D gene, J gene, V gene, clone size, CDR3 protein, CDR3 DNA. The D gene is left open where the match is weak. Size is omitted from some rows. Given values are once, few, many or a class for expanded clones.

>TRBD2|TRBJ2-2|TRBV19|few
CASSLWTSGGLATGELFF
TGTGCCAGTAGTCTATGGACTAGCGGGGGGCTTGCCACCGGGGAGCTGTTTTTT
>TRBD2|TRBJ2-3|TRBV4-3|many
CASSQKGRGTSGADTQYF
TGCGCCAGCAGCCAAAAAGGGAGAGGGACTAGCGGTGCAGATACGCAGTATTTT
>NA|TRBJ2-1|TRBV28|many
CASSSAGWGQFF
TGTGCCAGCAGTTCTGCCGGATGGGGGCAGTTCTTC
>TRBD2|TRBJ2-1|TRBV5-1|many
CASSSERGRFNNEQFF
TGCGCCAGCAGCTCCGAGCGGGGGAGATTCAACAATGAGCAGTTCTTC
>TRBD2|TRBJ2-1|TRBV20-1|many
CSAGPLAGTNEQFF
TGCAGTGCTGGTCCCCTAGCGGGAACCAATGAGCAGTTCTTC
>NA|TRBJ1-1|TRBV10-2|many
CASSGSRALNTEAFF
TGCGCCAGCAGCGGATCGAGGGCTTTGAACACTGAAGCTTTCTTT
>NA|TRBJ1-1|TRBV20-1|few
CSARGSLGQTITNTEAFF
TGCAGTGCTAGAGGTTCGCTTGGGCAGACGATAACGAACACTGAAGCTTTCTTT
>NA|TRBJ2-3|TRBV3-1|many
CASSQGLRVNGDTQYF
TGTGCCAGCAGCCAAGGGTTGCGGGTGAATGGAGATACGCAGTATTTT
>NA|TRBJ2-3|TRBV12-3/TRBV12-4|NA
CASSARPGETDTQYF
TGTGCCAGCAGTGCCCGTCCGGGCGAGACAGATACGCAGTATTTT
>NA|TRBJ1-2|TRBV5-5|few
CASSLEPGQTNYGYTF
TGTGCCAGCAGCTTGGAGCCAGGACAGACTAACTATGGCTACACCTTC
>TRBD1|TRBJ2-7|TRBV10-1|many
CASTGDRVSQQYF
TGCGCCAGCACCGGGGACAGGGTCAGTCAGCAGTACTTC
>NA|TRBJ2-7|TRBV5-1|many
CASSLNIFRDGTYEQYF
TGCGCCAGCAGCTTAAACATCTTCCGGGACGGAACCTACGAGCAGTACTTC
>NA|TRBJ1-6|TRBV20-1|many
CSASRTNSPLHF
TGCAGTGCTAGCAGGACAAATTCACCCCTCCACTTT
>TRBD1|TRBJ1-4|TRBV6-1|many
CASNPGTGSEIGFF
TGTGCCAGCAACCCAGGGACAGGGTCCGAGATTGGTTTTTTT
>TRBD1|TRBJ1-1|TRBV30|NA
CAWSYGTGNTEAFF
TGTGCCTGGAGTTACGGGACAGGCAACACTGAAGCTTTCTTT
>TRBD2|TRBJ2-5|TRBV7-2|many
CASSLISGGTVGETQYF
TGTGCCAGCAGCTTGATTAGCGGGGGGACGGTGGGGGAGACCCAGTACTTC
>NA|TRBJ1-6|TRBV6-5|many
CASSYAPGNSPLHF
TGTGCCAGCAGTTACGCCCCGGGTAATTCACCCCTCCACTTT
>NA|TRBJ2-2|TRBV5-1|many
CASSFAFIGELFF
TGCGCCAGCAGCTTTGCTTTCATCGGGGAGCTGTTTTTT
>NA|TRBJ2-2|TRBV12-3/TRBV12-4|many
CASRKVRGNTGELFF
TGTGCCAGCAGGAAGGTTAGGGGGAACACCGGGGAGCTGTTTTTT
>NA|TRBJ1-5|TRBV2|many
CASRNSNQPQHF
TGTGCCAGCAGGAATAGCAATCAGCCCCAGCATTTT
>NA|TRBJ1-5|TRBV20-1|many
CSAPEGSRRPQHF
TGCAGTGCCCCGGAGGGTTCCCGGAGGCCCCAGCATTTT
>NA|TRBJ1-2|TRBV7-8|many
CASSLAGHSGGYTF
TGTGCCAGCAGCTTAGCGGGACACAGTGGTGGCTACACCTTC
>NA|TRBJ1-1|TRBV5-1|many
CASSLGHPGTEAFF
TGCGCCAGCAGCTTGGGGCATCCGGGCACTGAAGCTTTCTTT
>NA|TRBJ2-4|TRBV11-2|many
CASRPRGGQNIQYF
TGTGCCAGCAGACCCCGGGGAGGACAAAACATTCAGTACTTC
>TRBD1|TRBJ1-6|TRBV12-3/TRBV12-4|few
CASSKTGGNSPLHF
TGTGCCAGCAGTAAAACAGGGGGCAATTCACCCCTCCACTTT
>NA|TRBJ2-5|TRBV28|many
CASSSTGTTETQYF
TGTGCCAGCAGTTCTACCGGGACAACTGAGACCCAGTACTTC
>NA|TRBJ2-1|TRBV9|NA
CASSVVEQGIEQFF
TGTGCCAGCAGCGTAGTGGAACAGGGCATTGAGCAGTTCTTC
>NA|TRBJ2-7|TRBV4-3|many
CASSQERDKSYEQYF
TGCGCCAGCAGCCAAGAACGGGACAAGTCCTACGAGCAGTACTTC
>TRBD2|TRBJ2-2|TRBV24-1|many
CATGEGLYTGELFF
TGTGCCACCGGGGAGGGCCTATACACCGGGGAGCTGTTTTTT